A selection of T cell receptor beta chains follows, all from one sample in a study of blood T cell repertoires in COVID-19. TCRdb's copy holds only in-frame clones and misses some; the assay was immunoSEQ multiplex PCR. The table includes over 100,000 clones, over 70% detected once. What was sequenced was peripheral blood. Every receptor here comes from a woman aged 45-65 years with acute or convalescent COVID-19. The CDR3 runs from the conserved cysteine through the conserved F or W. The order of the fields is J gene, CDR3 length, D gene, V gene, clone size, CDR3 DNA, CDR3 protein. The D gene is left open where the match is weak. Clone size is shown for a subset of rows, as once, few, many or a class of expanded clone.

j_call: TRBJ2-3; cdr3_length: 14; d_call: TRBD2; v_call: TRBV7-2; clone_size: .; cdr3_nt: TGTGCCAGCAGCTTAGTCACGGGGGGAGATACGCAGTATTTT; cdr3_aa: CASSLVTGGDTQYF
j_call: TRBJ2-1; cdr3_length: 16; d_call: TRBD1; v_call: TRBV16; clone_size: .; cdr3_nt: TGTGCCAGCAGCCAATTTGGGACAGGGGTTAACAATGAGCAGTTCTTC; cdr3_aa: CASSQFGTGVNNEQFF
j_call: TRBJ1-2; cdr3_length: 13; d_call: .; v_call: TRBV12-3/TRBV12-4; clone_size: .; cdr3_nt: TGTGCCAGCAGTTTATTGCCACAGGGTGGCTACACCTTC; cdr3_aa: CASSLLPQGGYTF
j_call: TRBJ1-2; cdr3_length: 14; d_call: TRBD1; v_call: TRBV27; clone_size: .; cdr3_nt: TGTGCCAGCAGGTGGCCCGACAGGGGGCACGGCTACACCTTC; cdr3_aa: CASRWPDRGHGYTF
j_call: TRBJ1-1; cdr3_length: 14; d_call: TRBD1; v_call: TRBV6-5; clone_size: .; cdr3_nt: TGTGCCAGCACTTTAATGACAGGGGTTAGTGAAGCTTTCTTT; cdr3_aa: CASTLMTGVSEAFF
j_call: TRBJ2-1; cdr3_length: 13; d_call: .; v_call: TRBV27; clone_size: .; cdr3_nt: TGTGCCAGCAGTTTATACAGATACAATGAGCAGTTCTTC; cdr3_aa: CASSLYRYNEQFF
j_call: TRBJ1-6; cdr3_length: 16; d_call: TRBD1; v_call: TRBV27; clone_size: .; cdr3_nt: TGTGCCAGCAGTTTAAATGGGGGACAGGGATATTCACCCCTCCACTTT; cdr3_aa: CASSLNGGQGYSPLHF
j_call: TRBJ1-6; cdr3_length: 17; d_call: TRBD1; v_call: TRBV27; clone_size: .; cdr3_nt: TGTGCCAGCAGGTCGACAGGGGGCGCGGTCTATAATTCACCCCTCCACTTT; cdr3_aa: CASRSTGGAVYNSPLHF
j_call: TRBJ1-1; cdr3_length: 14; d_call: .; v_call: TRBV15; clone_size: .; cdr3_nt: TGTGCCACCAGCAGAGTTAGAGGGGGCACTGAAGCTTTCTTT; cdr3_aa: CATSRVRGGTEAFF
j_call: TRBJ2-3; cdr3_length: 16; d_call: TRBD2; v_call: TRBV18; clone_size: .; cdr3_nt: TGTGCCAGCTCACCGAGCGGCGGGGGGACCACAGATACGCAGTATTTT; cdr3_aa: CASSPSGGGTTDTQYF
j_call: TRBJ2-3; cdr3_length: 14; d_call: TRBD1; v_call: TRBV11-3; clone_size: .; cdr3_nt: TGTGCCAGCAGCTTGAGGGGGCTATCAGATACGCAGTATTTT; cdr3_aa: CASSLRGLSDTQYF
j_call: TRBJ1-1; cdr3_length: 14; d_call: .; v_call: TRBV10-3; clone_size: .; cdr3_nt: TGTGCCATCAGTGGGGGGGGTATGAACACTGAAGCTTTCTTT; cdr3_aa: CAISGGGMNTEAFF
j_call: TRBJ1-3; cdr3_length: 16; d_call: .; v_call: TRBV5-1; clone_size: .; cdr3_nt: TGCGCCAGCAGCTTACTGCCAGGGAACTCTGGAAACACCATATATTTT; cdr3_aa: CASSLLPGNSGNTIYF
j_call: TRBJ1-5; cdr3_length: 14; d_call: .; v_call: TRBV7-9; clone_size: .; cdr3_nt: TGTGCCAGCAGCTTGGGGGGGCTAGTACAGCCCCAGCATTTT; cdr3_aa: CASSLGGLVQPQHF
j_call: TRBJ1-2; cdr3_length: 16; d_call: .; v_call: TRBV27; clone_size: .; cdr3_nt: TGTGCCAGCAGTTTAGTCCCCTCCGTCCGGGGGGATGGCTACACCTTC; cdr3_aa: CASSLVPSVRGDGYTF
j_call: TRBJ1-1; cdr3_length: 13; d_call: .; v_call: TRBV12-3/TRBV12-4; clone_size: once; cdr3_nt: TGTGCCAGCAGTCGAGCGGGGAGGGGGGAAGCTTTCTTT; cdr3_aa: CASSRAGRGEAFF
j_call: TRBJ2-7; cdr3_length: 15; d_call: TRBD1; v_call: TRBV18; clone_size: .; cdr3_nt: TGTGCCAGCTCAACGGCTCAGGGGGCGCGGTACGAGCAGTACTTC; cdr3_aa: CASSTAQGARYEQYF
j_call: TRBJ1-1; cdr3_length: 12; d_call: .; v_call: TRBV7-3; clone_size: once; cdr3_nt: TGTGCCAGCAGCCCTACGGACACTGAAGCTTTCTTT; cdr3_aa: CASSPTDTEAFF
j_call: TRBJ2-7; cdr3_length: 14; d_call: TRBD1; v_call: TRBV6-1; clone_size: .; cdr3_nt: TGTGCCAGCAGTGAATTGCAGGGGGCGCTTAGGCAGTACTTC; cdr3_aa: CASSELQGALRQYF
j_call: TRBJ1-2; cdr3_length: 12; d_call: .; v_call: TRBV30; clone_size: .; cdr3_nt: TGTGCCTGGAGAGATCACAGTTATGGCTACACCTTC; cdr3_aa: CAWRDHSYGYTF
j_call: TRBJ1-2; cdr3_length: 14; d_call: .; v_call: TRBV9; clone_size: .; cdr3_nt: TGTGCCAGCAGCGTAGAGGGACTCTCGGGGGGCTACACCTTC; cdr3_aa: CASSVEGLSGGYTF
j_call: TRBJ2-5; cdr3_length: 14; d_call: .; v_call: TRBV11-2; clone_size: .; cdr3_nt: TGTGCCAGCAGCTTAGGTCAGGGAACAGAGACCCAGTACTTC; cdr3_aa: CASSLGQGTETQYF
j_call: TRBJ2-7; cdr3_length: 13; d_call: TRBD2; v_call: TRBV6-6; clone_size: .; cdr3_nt: TGTGCCAGCACCGTCGGGGAGGGCTACGAGCAGTACTTC; cdr3_aa: CASTVGEGYEQYF
j_call: TRBJ1-2; cdr3_length: 13; d_call: .; v_call: TRBV10-3; clone_size: .; cdr3_nt: TGTGCCACCAGTCAGAGGGAGGACTATGGCTACACCTTC; cdr3_aa: CATSQREDYGYTF
j_call: TRBJ1-1; cdr3_length: 14; d_call: .; v_call: TRBV7-2; clone_size: .; cdr3_nt: TGTGCCAGCAGCTTAGTGCGTTTAGACACTGAAGCTTTCTTT; cdr3_aa: CASSLVRLDTEAFF
j_call: TRBJ1-2; cdr3_length: 14; d_call: .; v_call: TRBV5-4; clone_size: .; cdr3_nt: TGTGCCAGCAGCTTGGATTCTGGCTTCTATGGCTACACCTTC; cdr3_aa: CASSLDSGFYGYTF
j_call: TRBJ1-2; cdr3_length: 14; d_call: .; v_call: TRBV7-2; clone_size: .; cdr3_nt: TGTGCCAGCAGCTTGGGGGGGCGCAACTATGGCTACACCTTC; cdr3_aa: CASSLGGRNYGYTF
j_call: TRBJ1-3; cdr3_length: 14; d_call: .; v_call: TRBV6-5; clone_size: once; cdr3_nt: TGTGCCAGCAGGGAGGGGCAATGGAGAAACACCATATATTTT; cdr3_aa: CASREGQWRNTIYF
j_call: TRBJ2-3; cdr3_length: 15; d_call: .; v_call: TRBV4-1; clone_size: .; cdr3_nt: TGCGCCAGCAGCCCGGACAGCTCCTTCACAGATACGCAGTATTTT; cdr3_aa: CASSPDSSFTDTQYF
j_call: TRBJ2-3; cdr3_length: 13; d_call: .; v_call: TRBV5-4; clone_size: .; cdr3_nt: TGTGCCAGCAGCTTGGGACTCCAAGATACGCAGTATTTT; cdr3_aa: CASSLGLQDTQYF
j_call: TRBJ1-2; cdr3_length: 13; d_call: TRBD1; v_call: TRBV29-1; clone_size: .; cdr3_nt: TGCAGCGTTGACAGGGGGCTCAACTATGGCTACACCTTC; cdr3_aa: CSVDRGLNYGYTF
j_call: TRBJ2-5; cdr3_length: 13; d_call: .; v_call: TRBV6-5; clone_size: .; cdr3_nt: TGTGCCAGCAGTTACAAGTCCGGGGAGACCCAGTACTTC; cdr3_aa: CASSYKSGETQYF
j_call: TRBJ1-3; cdr3_length: 15; d_call: .; v_call: TRBV5-6; clone_size: .; cdr3_nt: TGTGCCAGCCGCGCGGACACAAGCTCTGGAAACACCATATATTTT; cdr3_aa: CASRADTSSGNTIYF
j_call: TRBJ2-1; cdr3_length: 15; d_call: .; v_call: TRBV5-4; clone_size: .; cdr3_nt: TGTGCCAGCAGCTTGGATACAGCTACCTACAATGAGCAGTTCTTC; cdr3_aa: CASSLDTATYNEQFF
j_call: TRBJ1-2; cdr3_length: 14; d_call: .; v_call: TRBV7-2; clone_size: few; cdr3_nt: TGTGCCAGCAGCAGCGGACGGTATAACTATGGCTACACCTTC; cdr3_aa: CASSSGRYNYGYTF
j_call: TRBJ2-3; cdr3_length: 13; d_call: .; v_call: TRBV11-1; clone_size: .; cdr3_nt: TGTGCCAGCAGCTTCCGGGTTGGAGATACGCAGTATTTT; cdr3_aa: CASSFRVGDTQYF
j_call: TRBJ2-7; cdr3_length: 11; d_call: .; v_call: TRBV25-1; clone_size: .; cdr3_nt: TGTGCCAGCAGTGGGGGGCTCGAGCAGTACTTC; cdr3_aa: CASSGGLEQYF
j_call: TRBJ2-3; cdr3_length: 15; d_call: TRBD2; v_call: TRBV2; clone_size: .; cdr3_nt: TGTGCCAGCAGTGAGGCGGGGGTCCGCACAGATACGCAGTATTTT; cdr3_aa: CASSEAGVRTDTQYF
j_call: TRBJ2-5; cdr3_length: 14; d_call: TRBD1; v_call: TRBV6-5; clone_size: .; cdr3_nt: TGTGCCAGCAGTTACTCCGGGACAGTGGGGACCCAGTACTTC; cdr3_aa: CASSYSGTVGTQYF
j_call: TRBJ1-1; cdr3_length: 14; d_call: .; v_call: TRBV18; clone_size: .; cdr3_nt: TGTGCCAGCTCACCACAGGGAGTGAACACTGAAGCTTTCTTT; cdr3_aa: CASSPQGVNTEAFF
j_call: TRBJ2-7; cdr3_length: 15; d_call: TRBD1; v_call: TRBV14; clone_size: .; cdr3_nt: TGTGCCAGCAGCCAAGAAGGGACAGGGAGGGGTCGACAGTACTTC; cdr3_aa: CASSQEGTGRGRQYF
j_call: TRBJ1-1; cdr3_length: 15; d_call: .; v_call: TRBV5-1; clone_size: once; cdr3_nt: TGCGCCAGCAGCTTGAATCCCGACAGTCGCACTGAAGCTTTCTTT; cdr3_aa: CASSLNPDSRTEAFF
j_call: TRBJ2-5; cdr3_length: 13; d_call: .; v_call: TRBV12-3/TRBV12-4; clone_size: .; cdr3_nt: TGTGCCAGCAGTTTATGGGCAGAAGAGACCCAGTACTTC; cdr3_aa: CASSLWAEETQYF
j_call: TRBJ2-3; cdr3_length: 16; d_call: .; v_call: TRBV5-6; clone_size: .; cdr3_nt: TGTGCCAGCAGCCCGACCCTGGGGGGTATTGTAGATACGCAGTATTTT; cdr3_aa: CASSPTLGGIVDTQYF
j_call: TRBJ1-3; cdr3_length: 17; d_call: .; v_call: TRBV15; clone_size: .; cdr3_nt: TGTGCCACCAGCAGGAGCGGCAGGTCGAGCTCTGGAAACACCATATATTTT; cdr3_aa: CATSRSGRSSSGNTIYF
j_call: TRBJ1-4; cdr3_length: 15; d_call: .; v_call: TRBV9; clone_size: .; cdr3_nt: TGTGCCAGCAGCGTGAAGGGAGTTGAGAAAGAAAAACTGTTTTTT; cdr3_aa: CASSVKGVEKEKLFF
j_call: TRBJ2-2; cdr3_length: 16; d_call: TRBD1; v_call: TRBV4-1; clone_size: .; cdr3_nt: TGCGCCAGCAGCCAGATAAGACAGGGAGCGGTCGGGGAGCTGTTTTTT; cdr3_aa: CASSQIRQGAVGELFF
j_call: TRBJ2-1; cdr3_length: 13; d_call: TRBD1; v_call: TRBV7-2; clone_size: .; cdr3_nt: TGTGCCAGCAGCTTAGGCCAGTCAGGGGGGCAGTTCTTC; cdr3_aa: CASSLGQSGGQFF
j_call: TRBJ2-1; cdr3_length: 16; d_call: TRBD2; v_call: TRBV28; clone_size: .; cdr3_nt: TGTGCCAGCTTGGGTAACGGACTAGCGGACTACAATGAGCAGTTCTTC; cdr3_aa: CASLGNGLADYNEQFF
j_call: TRBJ1-6; cdr3_length: 14; d_call: TRBD1; v_call: TRBV27; clone_size: .; cdr3_nt: TGTGCCAGCAGCCCGGACAGGGACAATTCACCCCTCCACTTT; cdr3_aa: CASSPDRDNSPLHF